Sequencing of this T cell receptor (beta chain) was carried out in a study of memory B cells and T cells in multiple sclerosis (dated by TCRdb to between 2018 and 2020). In the study overall: The study compared TCR beta repertoires of autoproliferating peripheral T cells with brain lesion-infiltrating T cells in multiple sclerosis patients. TCR sequencing involved a couple of multiple sclerosis patients from whom brain lesions at autopsy or brain-infiltrating cells from biopsy were available. Paper-wide results and their limitations: Because clone-set sizes differed between compartments, counts of shared clonotypes were influenced and normalization was required.

After stimulus-free culture of CFSE-labeled PBMCs, the autoproliferating (CFSEdim) and non-proliferating (CFSEhi) T cell fractions were sequenced separately. Altogether, roughly 5x10^7 CFSE-labeled PBMCs were kept in culture for seven to eight days with no stimulus, after which the replicate wells were combined. Labeling of PBMCs used 0.5 to 0.55 uM CFSE, and the cells were then grown in serum-free AIM-V medium with no exogenous stimuli added. PBMCs were obtained by Ficoll density gradient centrifugation and kept cryopreserved until use. Using a FACSAria III, live 7-AAD-negative cells were sorted, then washed with PBS and stored frozen at -80 degrees C as dry pellets. The immunoSEQ Platform was used to amplify TCRbeta CDR3 regions from extracted genomic DNA. Multiplex PCR, high-throughput sequencing and a vendor bioinformatics pipeline were brought together in the immunoSEQ assay. Regarding the original processing steps: Non-productive sequences and CDR3s shorter than 4 amino acids were removed, and clonotype frequencies were recalculated per sample. In immunoSEQ Analyzer 2.0, shared clonotypes were identified as those with identical CDR3 amino acid, V gene and J gene sequences. Repertoire overlap was normalized by dividing shared clonotype counts by the product of both clone-set sizes, with the result scaled by 1000 into arbitrary units. TCRdb obtained this table from immuneACCESS and retained in-frame rearrangements with V and J assigned. These tables miss some clones; where compared with another copy, unresolved V genes account for less than half of the shortfall, and the remainder is unexplained. V and J calls and clone size are as listed in that table; D and trimming were resolved from the DNA. This sample gives about 32,000 clones in total; roughly 82% of them show up just once. About 2.5% of the sample is in the top ten clones.

The CDR1 and CDR2 encoded by the germline V gene are MDHEN and SYDVKM. The CDR3 runs 13 residues from the cysteine to the phenylalanine. The kept DNA is CDR3 alone, 39 bases in frame from the first base. Between the V and J ends, shortened by 6 bases and 0 bases respectively, the junction contains 9 bases. Of note for this clone: Its antigen is currently not known. No per-base quality is available; no much larger clone lies one base away.

Material for sequencing was PBMCs from blood kept in culture. The chain was built from TRBV28 and TRBJ2-7; no D gene call is confident. The sequence was collected from a human donor with multiple sclerosis. In nucleotides, the sequence is TGTGCCAGCAGGACGATGGCCTCCTACGAGCAGTACTTC. Its protein product is CASRTMASYEQYF.